These 9 T cell receptor beta chains originate from one sample sequenced in a study of radiation and T cells in renal cell carcinoma. The time point: baseline pretreatment blood. Specified treatment: 15 Gy SBRT to primary tumor, nephrectomy 4 weeks later. Some clones are missing from TCRdb's copy, which holds only in-frame ones; the method was immunoSEQ multiplex PCR. This table holds 90,000 to 95,000 clones, over 75% found once. The input for sequencing was blood, taken from a patient whose treatment included radiotherapy and nephrectomy. All receptors come from a man aged 55 to 69 with renal cell carcinoma.

The chain joins TRBV25-1 to TRBJ2-3, with 7 bases lining up with TRBD2. CDR1 is MGHDK and CDR2 is SYGVNS in the germline V gene. CDR3 length: 12 residues. Trimming at V came to 10 bases and at J to 5 bases, leaving 6 bases not matched to a gene. The chain's CDR3 is CATAGVRDTQYF. CDR3 in DNA: TGTGCCACCGCGGGAGTCAGAGATACGCAGTATTTT.

V gene TRBV29-1 combines with J gene TRBJ1-5; perhaps TRBD1 as D (6 bases). CDR3 length: 15 amino acids. V was clipped by 6 bases and J by 4 bases, with 19 bases between them. Germline assignment: CDR1 SQVTM and CDR2 ANQGSEA. The CDR3, as DNA: TGCAGCGTGACAATCGGGGGGCAAGGTAATCAGCCCCAGCATTTT. Translation gives CSVTIGGQGNQPQHF.

The J gene is TRBJ2-5, the V gene TRBV7-9; TRBD2 aligns across 8 bases. J gave up 1 base and V 5 bases, and 3 bases lay outside the gene matches. There are 14 residues in the CDR3. CDR1 is SEHNR, CDR2 FQNEAQ, per germline (reference sequence). The CDR3 reads CASSPTSGQETQYF. In DNA form, the CDR3 reads TGTGCCAGCAGCCCAACTAGCGGCCAAGAGACCCAGTACTTC.

This clone occurred once. The chain carries TRBV5-1 and TRBJ2-1; perhaps TRBD2 as D (7 bases). Germline CDR1 reads SGHRS; CDR2 reads YFSETQ. The CDR3 covers 17 residues. Trimming stripped 4 bases from V and 7 bases from J, with 24 bases between. In DNA, the CDR3 is TGCGCCAGCAGCCCGGTAGCAGGGACGGGGGGCTGGAATGAGCAGTTCTTC. Translated: CASSPVAGTGGWNEQFF.

This clone was picked up one time. Distinct nucleotide sequences in the sample also encode this CDR3. The genes are TRBV6-6 and TRBJ2-5, with D possibly being TRBD1 (7 bases). Per the germline V gene, CDR1 is MNHNY and CDR2 is SVGAGI (reference sequence). The CDR3 extends over 14 amino acids. V lost 2 bases, J lost 4 bases, and 11 bases lay in between. The CDR3 sequence is CASSYGQGGETQYF. The CDR3, as DNA: TGTGCCAGCAGTTACGGCCAGGGGGGAGAGACCCAGTACTTC.

CDR3 nucleotides: TGTGCCAGCAGCTTAACGAGGGGGCGGGCTACCTACAATGAGCAGTTCTTC. This sequence encodes CASSLTRGRATYNEQFF. The chain uses TRBV7-3 and TRBJ2-1; 7 nucleotides align to TRBD1. V dropped 0 bases and J dropped 2; count of bases not matched to a gene: 7. The germline V gene encodes CDR1 SGHTA and CDR2 FQGTGA. This CDR3 is built from 17 residues.

CDR3 region: CASSQDSGGLGQNEQFF. The CDR3 coding sequence is TGCGCCAGCAGCCAAGATTCGGGTGGGTTGGGACAAAATGAGCAGTTCTTC. The rearrangement joins TRBV4-3 to TRBJ2-1, with D perhaps TRBD1 (6 bases). Germline CDR1 and CDR2: LGHNA and YSLEER. V was clipped by 0 bases and J by 7 bases, with 19 bases between them. This CDR3 has 17 residues.

The chain links TRBV9 to TRBJ2-3, with unresolved D. Germline CDR1 and CDR2: SGDLS and YYNGEE. The CDR3 consists of 13 residues. V lost 2 bases and J 3 bases, leaving 7 bases between the germline ends. CDR3: CASSVLSTDTQYF. CDR3 DNA: TGTGCCAGCAGCGTTCTGAGTACAGATACGCAGTATTTT.

This clone was picked up one time. V is TRBV7-3 and J is TRBJ2-5; D call uncertain. The CDR3 totals 11 residues. CDR1 and CDR2 from the germline V gene are SGHTA and FQGTGA. Trimming took 1 base from V and 7 from J, leaving 4 bases between them. The CDR3 loop reads CASSLKGTQYF. CDR3 nucleotides: TGTGCCAGCAGCTTAAAGGGGACCCAGTACTTC.